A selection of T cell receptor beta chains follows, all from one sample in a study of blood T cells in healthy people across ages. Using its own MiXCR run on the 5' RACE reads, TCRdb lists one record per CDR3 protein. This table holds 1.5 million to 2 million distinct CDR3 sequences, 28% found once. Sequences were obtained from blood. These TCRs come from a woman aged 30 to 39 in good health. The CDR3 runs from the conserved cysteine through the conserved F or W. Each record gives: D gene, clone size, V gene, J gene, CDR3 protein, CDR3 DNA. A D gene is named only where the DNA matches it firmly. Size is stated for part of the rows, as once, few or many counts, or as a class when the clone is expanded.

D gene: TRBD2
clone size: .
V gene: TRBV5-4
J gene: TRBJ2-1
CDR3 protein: CASSPTSGRNYNEQFF
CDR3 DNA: TGTGCCAGCAGCCCGACTAGCGGGAGGAACTACAATGAGCAGTTCTTC

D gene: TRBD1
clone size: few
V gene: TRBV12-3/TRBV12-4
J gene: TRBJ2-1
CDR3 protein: CASGRQGTYNEQFF
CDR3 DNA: TGTGCCAGCGGACGACAGGGAACCTACAATGAGCAGTTCTTC

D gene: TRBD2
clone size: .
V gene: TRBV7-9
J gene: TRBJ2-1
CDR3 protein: CASSLSGLDNNEQFF
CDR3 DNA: TGTGCCAGCAGCTTATCGGGACTAGATAACAATGAGCAGTTCTTC

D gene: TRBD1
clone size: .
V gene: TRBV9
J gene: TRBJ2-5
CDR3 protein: CASSVAQGYQETQYF
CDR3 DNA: TGTGCCAGCAGCGTAGCACAGGGGTACCAAGAGACCCAGTACTTC

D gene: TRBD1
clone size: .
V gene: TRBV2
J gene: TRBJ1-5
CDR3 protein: CASSAGGADQPQHF
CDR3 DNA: TGTGCCAGCAGTGCAGGGGGCGCAGATCAGCCCCAGCATTTT

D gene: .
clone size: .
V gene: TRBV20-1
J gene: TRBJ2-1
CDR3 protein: CSSLDHNEQFF
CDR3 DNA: TGCAGCTCCTTGGACCACAATGAGCAGTTCTTC

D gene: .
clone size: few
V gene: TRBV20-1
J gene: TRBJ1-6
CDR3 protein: CSARRVQNSPLHF
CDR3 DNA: TGCAGTGCTAGAAGGGTACAGAATTCACCCCTCCACTTT

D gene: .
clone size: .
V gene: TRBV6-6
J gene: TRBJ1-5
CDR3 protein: CTSNQGLGQPQHF
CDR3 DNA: TGTACCAGCAATCAGGGTCTTGGGCAGCCCCAGCATTTT

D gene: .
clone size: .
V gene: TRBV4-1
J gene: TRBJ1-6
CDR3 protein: CASSQEVHTTPYSPLHF
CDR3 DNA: TGCGCCAGCAGCCAAGAGGTGCACACAACACCCTATTCACCCCTCCACTTT

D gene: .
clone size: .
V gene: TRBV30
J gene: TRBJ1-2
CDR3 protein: CAWEPRAPSGYTF
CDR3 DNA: TGTGCCTGGGAACCCCGGGCCCCCAGTGGCTACACCTTC

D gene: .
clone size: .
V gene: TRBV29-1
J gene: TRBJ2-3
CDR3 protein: CSLTRPGGSTDTQYF
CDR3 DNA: TGCAGCCTCACCCGGCCAGGAGGGAGCACAGATACGCAGTATTTT

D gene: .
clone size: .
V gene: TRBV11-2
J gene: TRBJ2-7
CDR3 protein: CASSLGLLGAPSSYGQYF
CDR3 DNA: TGTGCCAGCAGCTTAGGGCTTTTGGGGGCTCCGAGCTCCTACGGGCAGTACTTC

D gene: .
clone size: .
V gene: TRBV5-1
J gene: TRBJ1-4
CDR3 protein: CASQEGGGNEKLFF
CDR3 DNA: TGCGCCAGCCAAGAGGGGGGCGGTAATGAAAAACTGTTTTTT

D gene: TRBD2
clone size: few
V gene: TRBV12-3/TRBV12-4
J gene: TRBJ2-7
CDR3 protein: CASKLSGGNEQYF
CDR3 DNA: TGTGCCAGCAAACTTTCGGGGGGAAACGAGCAGTACTTC

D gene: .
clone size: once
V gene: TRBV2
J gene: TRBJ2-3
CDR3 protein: CASGPEVLGYSDTQYF
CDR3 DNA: TGTGCCAGCGGCCCCGAGGTATTGGGGTACTCAGATACGCAGTATTTT

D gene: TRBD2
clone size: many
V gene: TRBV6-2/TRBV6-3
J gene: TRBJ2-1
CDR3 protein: CASRGSQERGNEQFF
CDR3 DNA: TGTGCCAGCAGGGGAAGTCAAGAGCGGGGCAATGAGCAGTTCTTC

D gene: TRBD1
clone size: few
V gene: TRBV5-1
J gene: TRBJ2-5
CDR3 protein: CASSLGQGTQETQYF
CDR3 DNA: TGCGCCAGCAGCTTAGGACAGGGGACACAAGAGACCCAGTACTTC

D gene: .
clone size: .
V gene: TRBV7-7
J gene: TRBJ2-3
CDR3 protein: CASSTISGPLSTDTQYF
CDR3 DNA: TGTGCCAGCAGCACGATATCGGGGCCTTTGAGCACAGATACGCAGTATTTT

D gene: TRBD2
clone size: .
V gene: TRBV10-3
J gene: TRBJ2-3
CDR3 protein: CAVGGGLDHGGDTQYF
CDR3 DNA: TGTGCTGTGGGGGGGGGTTTGGACCACGGCGGAGATACGCAGTATTTT

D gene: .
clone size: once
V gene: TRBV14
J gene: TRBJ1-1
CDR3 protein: CASSQDRGAAFF
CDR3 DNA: TGTGCCAGCAGCCAAGACCGGGGGGCAGCTTTCTTT

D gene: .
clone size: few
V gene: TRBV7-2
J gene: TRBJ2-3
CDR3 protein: CAGKEGRVSTDTQYF
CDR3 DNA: TGTGCCGGCAAGGAAGGTCGGGTTAGCACAGATACGCAGTATTTT

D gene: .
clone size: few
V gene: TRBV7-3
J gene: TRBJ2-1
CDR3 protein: CASSYLGGGNEQFF
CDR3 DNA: TGTGCCAGCAGCTACCTAGGAGGGGGTAATGAGCAGTTCTTC

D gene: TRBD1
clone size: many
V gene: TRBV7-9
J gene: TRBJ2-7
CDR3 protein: CASSLGQGIHEQYF
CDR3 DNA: TGTGCCAGCAGCTTAGGACAGGGGATCCACGAGCAGTACTTC

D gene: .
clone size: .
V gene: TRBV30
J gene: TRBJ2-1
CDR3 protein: CAWGVDLEQFF
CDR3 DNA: TGTGCCTGGGGTGTAGACCTTGAGCAGTTCTTC

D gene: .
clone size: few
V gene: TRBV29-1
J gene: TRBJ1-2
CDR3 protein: CCATVTGHYGYTF
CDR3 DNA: TGCTGCGCTACCGTAACAGGGCACTATGGCTACACCTTC

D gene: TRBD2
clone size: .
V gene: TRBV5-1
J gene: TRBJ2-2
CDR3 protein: CASSLVSTGLAVNTGELFF
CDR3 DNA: TGCGCCAGCAGCCTGGTGTCCACGGGACTAGCGGTCAACACCGGGGAGCTGTTTTTT

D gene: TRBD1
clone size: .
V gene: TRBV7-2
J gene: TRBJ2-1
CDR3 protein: CASSRRQGSLNEQFF
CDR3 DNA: TGTGCCAGCAGCCGACGACAGGGGTCCCTCAATGAGCAGTTCTTC

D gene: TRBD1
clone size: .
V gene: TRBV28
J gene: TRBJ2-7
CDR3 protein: CASRARDRSSYEQYF
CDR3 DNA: TGTGCCAGCAGAGCCCGGGACAGATCGTCCTACGAGCAGTACTTC

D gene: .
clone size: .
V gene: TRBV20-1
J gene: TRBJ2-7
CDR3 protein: CSASDSRGAPYEQYF
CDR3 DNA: TGCAGTGCTTCAGATAGTAGGGGGGCCCCCTACGAGCAGTACTTC

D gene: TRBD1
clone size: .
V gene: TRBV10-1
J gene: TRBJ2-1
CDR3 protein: CASSEGTGESYEQFF
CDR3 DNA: TGCGCCAGCAGTGAGGGGACAGGGGAATCTTATGAGCAGTTCTTC

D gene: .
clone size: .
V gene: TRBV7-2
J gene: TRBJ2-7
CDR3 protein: CASSSGMLGYEQYF
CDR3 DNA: TGTGCCAGCAGCTCAGGGATGCTGGGGTACGAGCAGTACTTC

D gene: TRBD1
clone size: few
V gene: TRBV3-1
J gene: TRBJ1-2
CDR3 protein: CASSLTMGQDDGYTF
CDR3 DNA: TGTGCCAGCAGCTTAACGATGGGACAGGATGATGGCTACACCTTC

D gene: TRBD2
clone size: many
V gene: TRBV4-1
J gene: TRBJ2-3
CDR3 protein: CASRISGGGDTQYF
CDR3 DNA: TGCGCCAGCAGGATTAGCGGGGGGGGAGATACGCAGTATTTT

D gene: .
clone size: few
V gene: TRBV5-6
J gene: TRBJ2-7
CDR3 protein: CASSLFRVDEQYF
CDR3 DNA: TGTGCCAGCAGCTTGTTCAGGGTCGACGAGCAGTACTTC

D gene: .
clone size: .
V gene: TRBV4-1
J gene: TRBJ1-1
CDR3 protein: CASSQESENTEAFF
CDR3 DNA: TGCGCCAGCAGCCAAGAGTCCGAGAACACTGAAGCTTTCTTT

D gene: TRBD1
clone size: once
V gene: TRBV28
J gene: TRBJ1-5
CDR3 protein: CASSPARQGIAQPQHF
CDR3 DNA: TGTGCCAGCAGCCCGGCGAGACAGGGGATAGCTCAGCCCCAGCATTTT

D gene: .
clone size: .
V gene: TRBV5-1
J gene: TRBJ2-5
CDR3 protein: CASSLRGRVETQYF
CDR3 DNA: TGCGCCAGCAGCTTGAGAGGCAGGGTGGAGACCCAGTACTTC

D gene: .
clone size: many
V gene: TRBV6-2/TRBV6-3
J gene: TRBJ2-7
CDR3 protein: CASNRGVNEQYF
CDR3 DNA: TGTGCCAGCAATCGAGGGGTAAACGAGCAGTACTTC

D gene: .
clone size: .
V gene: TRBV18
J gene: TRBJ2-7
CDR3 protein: CASSPGTPLREQYF
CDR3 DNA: TGTGCCAGCTCACCCGGGACTCCATTGAGGGAGCAGTACTTC

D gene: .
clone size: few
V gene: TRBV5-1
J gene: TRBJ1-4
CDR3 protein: CASSLETAEKLFF
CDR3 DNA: TGCGCCAGCAGCTTGGAGACAGCTGAAAAACTGTTTTTT

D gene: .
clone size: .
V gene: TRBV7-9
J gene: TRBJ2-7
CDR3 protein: CVSSLGFGPYEQYF
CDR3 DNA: TGTGTCAGCAGCTTAGGATTCGGGCCCTACGAGCAGTACTTC

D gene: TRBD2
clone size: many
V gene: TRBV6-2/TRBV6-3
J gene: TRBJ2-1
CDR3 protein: CASREPGTSHNEQFF
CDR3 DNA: TGTGCCAGCAGAGAACCCGGGACTAGCCACAATGAGCAGTTCTTC

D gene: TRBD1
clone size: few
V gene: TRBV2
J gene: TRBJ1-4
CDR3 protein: CASRSGTAGGLFF
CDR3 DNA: TGTGCCAGCAGGTCCGGGACAGCGGGAGGACTGTTTTTT